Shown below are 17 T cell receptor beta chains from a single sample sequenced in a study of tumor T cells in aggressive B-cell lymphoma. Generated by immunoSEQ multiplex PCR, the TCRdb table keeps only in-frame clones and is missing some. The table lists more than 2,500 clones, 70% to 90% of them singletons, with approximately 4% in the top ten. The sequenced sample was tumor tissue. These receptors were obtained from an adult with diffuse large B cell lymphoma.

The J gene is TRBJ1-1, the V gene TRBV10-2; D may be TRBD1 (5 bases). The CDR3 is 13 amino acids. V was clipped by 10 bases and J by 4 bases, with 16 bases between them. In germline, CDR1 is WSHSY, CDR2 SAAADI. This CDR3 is CATIDGGGTEAFF. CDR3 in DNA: TGCGCCACCATCGACGGGGGGGGCACTGAAGCTTTCTTT.

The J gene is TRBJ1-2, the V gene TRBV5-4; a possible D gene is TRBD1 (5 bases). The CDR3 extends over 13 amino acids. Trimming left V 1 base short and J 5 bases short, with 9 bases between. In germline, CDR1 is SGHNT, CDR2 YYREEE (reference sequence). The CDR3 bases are TGTGCCAGCAGCTTGTCCAGGGCGTATGGCTACACCTTC. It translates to CASSLSRAYGYTF.

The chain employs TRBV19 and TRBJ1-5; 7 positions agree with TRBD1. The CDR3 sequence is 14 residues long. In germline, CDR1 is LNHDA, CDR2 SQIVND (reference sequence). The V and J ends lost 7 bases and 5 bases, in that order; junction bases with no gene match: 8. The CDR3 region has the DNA TGTGCCAGTACCCCCGTTGACAGGGATCAGCCCCAGCATTTT. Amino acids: CASTPVDRDQPQHF.

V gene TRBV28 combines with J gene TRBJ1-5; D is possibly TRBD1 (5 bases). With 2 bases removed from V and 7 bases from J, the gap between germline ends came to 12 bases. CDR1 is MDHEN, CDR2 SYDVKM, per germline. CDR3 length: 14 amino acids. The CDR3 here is CASSLSGAGQPQHF. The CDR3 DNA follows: TGTGCCAGCAGTTTAAGTGGGGCCGGGCAGCCCCAGCATTTT.

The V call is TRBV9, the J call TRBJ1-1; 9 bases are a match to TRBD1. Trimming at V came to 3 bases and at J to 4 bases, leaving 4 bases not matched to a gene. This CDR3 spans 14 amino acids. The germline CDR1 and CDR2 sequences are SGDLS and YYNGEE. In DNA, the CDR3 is TGTGCCAGCAGCGAACAGGGGGCGGGCACTGAAGCTTTCTTT. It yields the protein CASSEQGAGTEAFF.

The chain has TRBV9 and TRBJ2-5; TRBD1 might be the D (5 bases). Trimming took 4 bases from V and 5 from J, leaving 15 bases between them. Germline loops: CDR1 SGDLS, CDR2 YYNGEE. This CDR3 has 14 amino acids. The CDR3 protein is CASSSGPRVETQYF. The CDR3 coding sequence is TGTGCCAGCAGCTCCGGACCCAGGGTTGAGACCCAGTACTTC.

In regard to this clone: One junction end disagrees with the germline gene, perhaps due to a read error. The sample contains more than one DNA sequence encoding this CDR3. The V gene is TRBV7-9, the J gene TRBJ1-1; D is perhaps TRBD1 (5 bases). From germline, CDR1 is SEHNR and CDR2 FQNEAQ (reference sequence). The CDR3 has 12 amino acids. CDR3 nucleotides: TGCGCCAGCAGCGCAGAAACAGGTCCCCAGTCCTTT. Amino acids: CASSAETGPQSF.

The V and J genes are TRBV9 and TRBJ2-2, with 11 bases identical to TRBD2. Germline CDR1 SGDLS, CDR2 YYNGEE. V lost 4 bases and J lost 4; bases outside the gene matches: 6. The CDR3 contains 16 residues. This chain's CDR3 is CASSPLSGGATGELFF. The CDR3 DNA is TGTGCCAGCAGCCCCCTTAGCGGGGGGGCCACCGGGGAGCTGTTTTTT.

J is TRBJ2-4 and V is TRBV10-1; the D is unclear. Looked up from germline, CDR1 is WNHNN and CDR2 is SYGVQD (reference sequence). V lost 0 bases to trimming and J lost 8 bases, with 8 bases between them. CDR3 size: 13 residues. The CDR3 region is CASSESKGDIQYF. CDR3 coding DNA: TGCGCCAGCAGTGAGTCGAAAGGAGACATTCAGTACTTC.

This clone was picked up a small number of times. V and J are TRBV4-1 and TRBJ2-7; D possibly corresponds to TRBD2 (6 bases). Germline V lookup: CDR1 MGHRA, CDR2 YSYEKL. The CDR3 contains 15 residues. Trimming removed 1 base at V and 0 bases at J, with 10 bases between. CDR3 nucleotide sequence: TGCGCCAGCAGCCAAGTAGGCGGGAACTCCTACGAGCAGTACTTC. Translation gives CASSQVGGNSYEQYF.

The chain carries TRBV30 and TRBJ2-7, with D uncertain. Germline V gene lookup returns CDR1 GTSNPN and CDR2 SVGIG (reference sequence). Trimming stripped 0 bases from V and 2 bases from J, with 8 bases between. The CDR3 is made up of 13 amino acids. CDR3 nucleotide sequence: TGTGCCTGGAGTGTACGCAGGACCTACGAGCAGTACTTC. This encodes CAWSVRRTYEQYF.

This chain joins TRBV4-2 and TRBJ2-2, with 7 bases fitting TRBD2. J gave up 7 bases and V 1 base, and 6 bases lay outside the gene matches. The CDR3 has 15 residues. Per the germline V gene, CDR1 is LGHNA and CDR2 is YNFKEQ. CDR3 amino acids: CASSQGAERGGELFF. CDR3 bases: TGTGCCAGCAGCCAAGGGGCGGAGCGGGGCGGGGAGCTGTTTTTT.

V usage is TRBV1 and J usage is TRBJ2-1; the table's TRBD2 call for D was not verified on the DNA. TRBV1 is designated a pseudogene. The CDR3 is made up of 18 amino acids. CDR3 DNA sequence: TGCACCAGCAGCCAAGATGGGACTAGCTGGCTTTCCTACAATGAGCAGTTCTTC. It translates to CTSSQDGTSWLSYNEQFF.

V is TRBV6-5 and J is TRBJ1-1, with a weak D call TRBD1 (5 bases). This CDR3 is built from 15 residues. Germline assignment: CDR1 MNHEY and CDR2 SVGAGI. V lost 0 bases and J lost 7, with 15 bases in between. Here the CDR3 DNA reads TGTGCCAGCAGTTACTCAGACGGGGGGGTGGTTGAAGCTTTCTTT. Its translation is CASSYSDGGVVEAFF.

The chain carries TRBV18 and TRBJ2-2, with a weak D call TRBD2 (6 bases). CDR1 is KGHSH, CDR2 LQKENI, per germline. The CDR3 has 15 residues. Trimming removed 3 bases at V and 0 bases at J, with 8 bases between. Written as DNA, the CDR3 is TGTGCCAGCTCACCCACGGGGGCGAACACCGGGGAGCTGTTTTTT. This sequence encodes CASSPTGANTGELFF.

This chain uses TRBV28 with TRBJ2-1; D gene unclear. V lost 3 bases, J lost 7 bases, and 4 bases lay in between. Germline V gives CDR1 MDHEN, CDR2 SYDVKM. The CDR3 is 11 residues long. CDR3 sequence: CASSFSNEQFF. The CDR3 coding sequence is TGTGCCAGCAGTTTTAGTAATGAGCAGTTCTTC.

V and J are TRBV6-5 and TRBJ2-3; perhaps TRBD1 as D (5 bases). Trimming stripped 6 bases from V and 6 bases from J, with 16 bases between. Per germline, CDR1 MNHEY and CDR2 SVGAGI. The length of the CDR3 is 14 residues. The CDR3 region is CASSRSEKGDTQYF. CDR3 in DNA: TGTGCCAGCAGCCGAAGCGAAAAGGGGGATACGCAGTATTTT.